There are a few counts of the clone carrying this T cell receptor beta chain. What it recognizes is unknown. The data are from a study of beta chain features in type 1 diabetes. Study results and limitations: The naive, central memory and Treg TCRB repertoires looked more alike in patients than they did in healthy donors. Shortening of TCRB CDR3s, moderate but significant, appeared in all four CD4+ subsets of Type 1 diabetes patients.

The whole isolated RNA underwent reverse transcription, so sequencing captured expressed TCRB transcripts. The method was immunoSEQ multiplex PCR; TCRdb's version includes in-frame clones alone and lacks a portion of them. The sample holds 860,000 or so clones; roughly a sixth are singletons and the top ten take 0.02% to 0.025%. Germline V gives CDR1 MDHEN, CDR2 SYDVKM. Trimming took 5 bases from V and 4 from J; bases not matched to a gene: 7. The CDR3 sequence is 15 residues long. Sequencing was done on a sample of naive CD4+ T cells from blood. The origin of this receptor is a woman under 30 in good health. V gene TRBV28 combines with J gene TRBJ1-1; 10 bases agree with TRBD1. The chain's CDR3 is CASSRGTGVGTEAFF. The CDR3 coding sequence is TGTGCCAGCAGTCGTGGGACAGGGGTGGGCACTGAAGCTTTCTTT.